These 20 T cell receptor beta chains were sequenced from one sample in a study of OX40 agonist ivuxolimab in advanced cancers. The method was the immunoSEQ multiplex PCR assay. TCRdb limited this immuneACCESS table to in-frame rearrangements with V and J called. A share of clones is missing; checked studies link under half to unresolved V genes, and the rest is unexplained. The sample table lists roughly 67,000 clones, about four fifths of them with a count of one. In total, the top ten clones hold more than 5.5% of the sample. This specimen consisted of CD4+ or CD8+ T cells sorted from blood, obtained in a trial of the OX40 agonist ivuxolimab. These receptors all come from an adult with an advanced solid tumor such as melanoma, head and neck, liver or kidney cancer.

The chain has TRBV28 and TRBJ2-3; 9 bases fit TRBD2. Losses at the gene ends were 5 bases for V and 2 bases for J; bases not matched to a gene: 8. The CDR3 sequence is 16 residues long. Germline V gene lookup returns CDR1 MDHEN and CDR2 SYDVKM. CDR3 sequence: CASSLTTSGTTDTQYF. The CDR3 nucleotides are TGTGCCAGCAGTCTAACGACTAGCGGCACCACAGATACGCAGTATTTT.

The DNA of the CDR3 is TGTGCCAGCGGACTAGGGAAAGAGACCCAGTACTTC. Its translation is CASGLGKETQYF. J is TRBJ2-5 and V is TRBV28; 7 positions agree with TRBD2. The CDR3 sequence is 12 residues long. CDR1 and CDR2 (germline): MDHEN, SYDVKM. V lost 8 bases, J lost 3 bases, and 3 bases stayed unmatched.

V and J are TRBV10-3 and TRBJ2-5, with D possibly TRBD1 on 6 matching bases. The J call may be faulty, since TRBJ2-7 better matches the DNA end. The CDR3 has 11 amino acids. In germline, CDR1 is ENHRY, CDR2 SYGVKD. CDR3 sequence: CAIRNRDEQYF. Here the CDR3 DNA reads TGTGCCATCAGGAACAGGGACGAGCAGTACTTC.

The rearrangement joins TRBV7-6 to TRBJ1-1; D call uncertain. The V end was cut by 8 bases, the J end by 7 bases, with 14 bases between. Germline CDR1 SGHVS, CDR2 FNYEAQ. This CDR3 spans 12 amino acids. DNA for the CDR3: TGTGCCAGCGGCCCTAGGCGGGGTGAAGCTTTCTTT. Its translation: CASGPRRGEAFF.

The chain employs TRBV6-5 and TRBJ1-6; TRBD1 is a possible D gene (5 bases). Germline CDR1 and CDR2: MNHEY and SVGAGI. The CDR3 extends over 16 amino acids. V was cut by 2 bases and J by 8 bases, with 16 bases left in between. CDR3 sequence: CASSYGTGTLDSPLHF. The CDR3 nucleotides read TGTGCCAGCAGTTACGGTACCGGGACGCTCGATTCACCCCTCCACTTT.

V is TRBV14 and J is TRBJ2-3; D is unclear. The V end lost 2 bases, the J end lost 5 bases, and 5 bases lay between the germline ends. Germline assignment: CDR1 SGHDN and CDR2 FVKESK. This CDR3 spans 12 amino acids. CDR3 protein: CASSQSGDTQYF. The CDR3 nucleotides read TGTGCCAGCAGCCAATCCGGAGATACGCAGTATTTT.

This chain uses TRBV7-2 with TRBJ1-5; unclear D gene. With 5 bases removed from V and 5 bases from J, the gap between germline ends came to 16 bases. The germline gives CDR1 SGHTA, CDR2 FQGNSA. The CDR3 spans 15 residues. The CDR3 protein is CASSASGPIDQPQHF. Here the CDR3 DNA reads TGTGCCAGCAGCGCATCTGGGCCGATCGATCAGCCCCAGCATTTT.

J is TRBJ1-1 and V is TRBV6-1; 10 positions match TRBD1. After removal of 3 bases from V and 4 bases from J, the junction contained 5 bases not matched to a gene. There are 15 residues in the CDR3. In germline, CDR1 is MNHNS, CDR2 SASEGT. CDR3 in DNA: TGTGCCAGCAGTGAGCCGGACAGGGGGAGCACTGAAGCTTTCTTT. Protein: CASSEPDRGSTEAFF.

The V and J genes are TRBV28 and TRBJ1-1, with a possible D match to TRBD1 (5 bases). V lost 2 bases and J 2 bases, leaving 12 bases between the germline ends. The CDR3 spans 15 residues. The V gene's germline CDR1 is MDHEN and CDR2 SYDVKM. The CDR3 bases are TGTGCCAGCAGTTTAACGCGGGGGGTAAACACTGAAGCTTTCTTT. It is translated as CASSLTRGVNTEAFF.

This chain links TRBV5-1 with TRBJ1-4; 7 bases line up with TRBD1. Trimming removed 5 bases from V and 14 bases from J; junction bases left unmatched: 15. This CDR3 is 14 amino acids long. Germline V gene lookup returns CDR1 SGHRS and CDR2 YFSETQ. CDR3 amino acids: CASSRNRGGIGLFF. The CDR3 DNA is TGCGCCAGCAGTCGGAACAGGGGTGGTATTGGGCTGTTTTTT.

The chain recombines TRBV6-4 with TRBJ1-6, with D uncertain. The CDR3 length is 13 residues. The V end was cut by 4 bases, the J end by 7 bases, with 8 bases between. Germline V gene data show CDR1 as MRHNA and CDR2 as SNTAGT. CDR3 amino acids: CASSADPNSPLHF. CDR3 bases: TGTGCCAGCAGTGCAGATCCCAATTCACCCCTCCACTTT.

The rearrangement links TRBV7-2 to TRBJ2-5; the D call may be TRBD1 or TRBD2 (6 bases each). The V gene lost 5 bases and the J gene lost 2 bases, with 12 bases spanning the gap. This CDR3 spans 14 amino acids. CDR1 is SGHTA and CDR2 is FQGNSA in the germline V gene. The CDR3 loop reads CASSPPGAQETQYF. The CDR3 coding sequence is TGTGCCAGCAGCCCCCCGGGGGCACAAGAGACCCAGTACTTC.

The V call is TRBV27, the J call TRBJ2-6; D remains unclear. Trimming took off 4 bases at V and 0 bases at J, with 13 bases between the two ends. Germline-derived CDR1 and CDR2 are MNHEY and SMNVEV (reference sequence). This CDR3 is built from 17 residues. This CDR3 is CASSSDSYSSGANVLTF. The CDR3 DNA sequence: TGTGCCAGCAGTTCCGATTCTTACAGCTCTGGGGCCAACGTCCTGACTTTC.

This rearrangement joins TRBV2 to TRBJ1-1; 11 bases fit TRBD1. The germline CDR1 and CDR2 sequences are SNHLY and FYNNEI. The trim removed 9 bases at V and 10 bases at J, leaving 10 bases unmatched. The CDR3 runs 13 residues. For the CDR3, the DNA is TGTGCCAGTTGGACAGGGGGCGCTTCGGGAGCTTTCTTT. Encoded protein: CASWTGGASGAFF. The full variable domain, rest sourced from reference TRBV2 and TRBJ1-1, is EPEVTQTPSHQVTQMGQEVILRCVPISNHLYFYWYRQILGQKVEFLVSFYNNEISEKSEIFDDQFSVERPDGSNFTLKIRSTKLEDSAMYFCASWTGGASGAFFGQGTRLTVV.

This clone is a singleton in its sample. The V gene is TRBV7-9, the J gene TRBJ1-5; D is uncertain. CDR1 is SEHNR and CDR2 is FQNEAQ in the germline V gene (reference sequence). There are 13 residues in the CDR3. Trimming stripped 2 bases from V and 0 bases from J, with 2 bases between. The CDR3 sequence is CASSLNSNQPQHF. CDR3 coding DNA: TGTGCCAGCAGCTTAAATAGCAATCAGCCCCAGCATTTT.

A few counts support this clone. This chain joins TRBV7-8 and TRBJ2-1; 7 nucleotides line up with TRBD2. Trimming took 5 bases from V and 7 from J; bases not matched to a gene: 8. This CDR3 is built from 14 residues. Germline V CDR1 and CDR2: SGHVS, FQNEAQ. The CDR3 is CASSQMAGANEQFF. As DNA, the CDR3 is TGTGCCAGCAGCCAAATGGCGGGAGCTAATGAGCAGTTCTTC.

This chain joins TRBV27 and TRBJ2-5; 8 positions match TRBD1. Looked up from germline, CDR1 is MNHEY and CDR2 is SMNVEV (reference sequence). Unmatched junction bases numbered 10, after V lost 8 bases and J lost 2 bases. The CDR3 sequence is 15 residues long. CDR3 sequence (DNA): TGTGCCAGCTCCGAGTCGACAGGGGTGCAAGAGACCCAGTACTTC. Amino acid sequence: CASSESTGVQETQYF.

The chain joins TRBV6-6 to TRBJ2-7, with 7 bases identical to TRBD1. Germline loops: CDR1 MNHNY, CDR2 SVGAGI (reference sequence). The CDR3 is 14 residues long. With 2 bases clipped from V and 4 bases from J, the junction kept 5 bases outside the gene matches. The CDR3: CASSYRQGPYEQYF. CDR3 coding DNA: TGTGCCAGCAGTTACCGACAGGGCCCTTACGAGCAGTACTTC.

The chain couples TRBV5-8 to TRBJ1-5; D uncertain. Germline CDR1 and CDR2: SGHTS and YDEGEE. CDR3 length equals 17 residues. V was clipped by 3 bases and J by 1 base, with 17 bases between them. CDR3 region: CASSSYKTWKSNQPQHF. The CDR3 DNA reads TGTGCCAGCAGCTCGTACAAAACTTGGAAGAGCAATCAGCCCCAGCATTTT.

DNA of the CDR3: TGTGCCAGCAGTGAATTAGGAGAGACCCAGTACTTC. Translation gives CASSELGETQYF. V usage is TRBV25-1 and J usage is TRBJ2-5; D remains unclear. The CDR3 is 12 amino acids. CDR1 is MGHDK and CDR2 is SYGVNS in the germline V gene. Trimming removed 1 base at V and 4 bases at J, with 4 bases between.